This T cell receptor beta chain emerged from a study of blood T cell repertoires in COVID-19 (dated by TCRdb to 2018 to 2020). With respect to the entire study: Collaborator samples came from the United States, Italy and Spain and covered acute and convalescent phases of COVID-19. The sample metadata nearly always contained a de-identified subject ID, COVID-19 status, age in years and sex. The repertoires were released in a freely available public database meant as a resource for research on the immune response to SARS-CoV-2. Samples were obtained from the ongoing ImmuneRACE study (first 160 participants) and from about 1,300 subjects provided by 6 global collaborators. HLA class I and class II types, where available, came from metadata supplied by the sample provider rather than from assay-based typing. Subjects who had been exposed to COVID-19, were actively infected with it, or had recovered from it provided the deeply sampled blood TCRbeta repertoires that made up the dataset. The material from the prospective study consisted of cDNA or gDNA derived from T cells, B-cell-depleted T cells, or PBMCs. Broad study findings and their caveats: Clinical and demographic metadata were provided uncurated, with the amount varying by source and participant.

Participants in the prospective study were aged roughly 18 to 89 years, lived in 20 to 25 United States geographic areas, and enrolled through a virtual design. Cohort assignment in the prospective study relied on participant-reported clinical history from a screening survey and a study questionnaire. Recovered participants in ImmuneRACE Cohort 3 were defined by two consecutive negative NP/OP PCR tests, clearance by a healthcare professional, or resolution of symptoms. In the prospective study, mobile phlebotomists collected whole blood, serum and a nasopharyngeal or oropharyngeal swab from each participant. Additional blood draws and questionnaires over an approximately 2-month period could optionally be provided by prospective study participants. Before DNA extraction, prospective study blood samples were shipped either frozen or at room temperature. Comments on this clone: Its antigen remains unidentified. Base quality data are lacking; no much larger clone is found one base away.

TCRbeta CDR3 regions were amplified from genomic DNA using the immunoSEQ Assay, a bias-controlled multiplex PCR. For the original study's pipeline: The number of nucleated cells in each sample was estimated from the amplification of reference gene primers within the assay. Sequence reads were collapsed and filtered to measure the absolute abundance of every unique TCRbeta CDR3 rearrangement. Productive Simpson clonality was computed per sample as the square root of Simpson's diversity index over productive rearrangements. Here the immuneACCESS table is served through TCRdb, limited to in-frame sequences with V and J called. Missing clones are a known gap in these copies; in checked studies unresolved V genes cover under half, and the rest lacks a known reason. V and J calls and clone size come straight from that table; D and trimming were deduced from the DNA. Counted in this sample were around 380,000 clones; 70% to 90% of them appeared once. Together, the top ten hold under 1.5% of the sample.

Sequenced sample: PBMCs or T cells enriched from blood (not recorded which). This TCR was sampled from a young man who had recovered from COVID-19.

The CDR3 here reads CASFTGDTEAFF. In nucleotide form, the sequence is TGCGCCAGCTTCACGGGGGACACTGAAGCTTTCTTT. The sequence is built from TRBV10-2 and TRBJ1-1, and TRBD1 may be the D gene, going by 5 matching bases. The CDR3 sequence holds 12 residues, the cysteine and phenylalanine included. Only the CDR3 region is kept as DNA, spanning 36 bases read in frame from base 1. V is reduced by 8 bases and J by 3 bases, leaving a spacing of 10 bases between them. CDR1 and CDR2 were assigned from the germline V gene as WSHSY and SAAADI.